The T cell receptor beta chain described here comes from a study of cytomegalovirus exposure and HLA in healthy donors. General observations from the study: Researchers had no immune exposure information except CMV serostatus available.

Per germline, CDR1 ENHRY and CDR2 SYGVKD. The CDR3 runs to 15 residues. The ends were cut back, 6 bases at V and 6 bases at J, with 15 bases in the middle. On this clone: Its specificity is not known.

Primers for the PCR totalled 60 Vbeta and 13 Jbeta. Some clones are missing from TCRdb's copy, which holds only in-frame ones; the method was immunoSEQ multiplex PCR. Altogether some 140,000 clones are present, 75% to 85% being singletons, with the ten largest covering over 1.3%. The TCR sequence derives from a woman aged 35 to 49 in good health and CMV-seronegative. Sample: PBMCs. The chain uses TRBV10-3 and TRBJ2-6, with D maybe TRBD2 (6 bases). The CDR3 DNA follows: TGTGCCATCAGGGGCCAGGGACTCTCGGCCAACGTCCTGACTTTC. It yields the protein CAIRGQGLSANVLTF.